Each of the 32 T cell receptor beta chains below was sequenced from the same sample in a study of blood T cell repertoires in COVID-19. Data came from immunoSEQ multiplex PCR; TCRdb stores just in-frame clones and leaves some out. The sample contains about 130,000 clones, over 75% of which appear only once. Sequencing input: peripheral blood. The receptors originated from a man under 40 with COVID-19, enrolled during active disease.

The chain carries TRBV23-1 and TRBJ1-2; D call uncertain. TRBV23-1 is treated as an ORF (open reading frame) with a function not yet certain. The CDR3 totals 13 residues. V was pared by 4 bases and J by 4 bases, with 10 bases between. The CDR3 here is CASSPPGSYGYTF. The CDR3, as DNA: TGCGCCAGCAGTCCCCCGGGAAGCTATGGCTACACCTTC.

This sequence joins TRBV28 and TRBJ1-1; D is possibly TRBD1 (5 bases). V was trimmed by 5 bases and J by 3 bases, leaving 16 bases between them. CDR1 MDHEN and CDR2 SYDVKM come from the germline V gene. The CDR3 runs 15 residues. The CDR3 DNA sequence: TGTGCCAGCAGTCCGCTCGCAGACAGTGACACTGAAGCTTTCTTT. The encoded protein is CASSPLADSDTEAFF.

This clone was counted between two and nine times. CDR3 in DNA: TGTGCCAGCAGCCCTTCAGCGGGGGGCTACGAGCAGTACTTC. Its translation is CASSPSAGGYEQYF. The chain couples TRBV4-2 to TRBJ2-7; 9 bases align to TRBD2. The CDR3 has 14 amino acids. Germline CDR1 LGHNA, CDR2 YNFKEQ. Trimming at V came to 4 bases and at J to 3 bases, leaving 4 bases not matched to a gene.

The gene calls are TRBV6-5 and TRBJ1-2; 8 bases fit TRBD1. The J segment lost 2 bases and the V segment lost 0 bases, leaving 2 bases of the junction unmatched. The V gene's germline CDR1 is MNHEY and CDR2 SVGAGI. There are 15 residues in the CDR3. The CDR3 DNA reads as TGTGCCAGCAGTTACTCTGCAGGGGGCAACTATGGCTACACCTTC. Translated, it gives CASSYSAGGNYGYTF.

The chain is built from TRBV5-1 and TRBJ1-2; TRBD1 might be the D (6 bases). V lost 0 bases to trimming and J lost 0 bases, with 15 bases between them. Per germline, CDR1 SGHRS and CDR2 YFSETQ. The CDR3 spans 17 residues. CDR3 sequence (DNA): TGCGCCAGCAGCTTGGGTGGACAGCACTCCGCTAACTATGGCTACACCTTC. Its protein is CASSLGGQHSANYGYTF.

The chain couples TRBV19 to TRBJ2-7; 8 positions agree with TRBD1. After removal of 3 bases from V and 7 bases from J, the junction contained 8 bases not matched to a gene. Germline V gene sequence: CDR1 LNHDA, CDR2 SQIVND (reference sequence). The CDR3 contains 14 residues. The CDR3 spells CASSIYGQGGEQYF. CDR3 in DNA: TGTGCCAGTAGTATTTATGGACAGGGTGGGGAGCAGTACTTC.

The rearrangement links TRBV28 to TRBJ1-3, with 7 bases aligning to TRBD1. CDR1 MDHEN and CDR2 SYDVKM come from the germline V gene. The CDR3 runs 15 residues. V lost 5 bases and J lost 4; bases outside the gene matches: 8. The CDR3 region has the DNA TGTGCCAGCAGTCCTTCAGGGGGTTGGGGAAACACCATATATTTT. Protein product: CASSPSGGWGNTIYF.

V and J are TRBV11-3 and TRBJ1-3; D unresolved. The CDR3 has 12 amino acids. CDR1 and CDR2 from the germline V gene are SGHNT and YENEEA. The germline V and J ends were trimmed by 6 bases and 2 bases, with 5 bases remaining between them. The CDR3 region has the DNA TGTGCCAGCAGTCCGGCTGGAAACACCATATATTTT. The encoded protein is CASSPAGNTIYF.

The chain links TRBV27 to TRBJ2-5; the match to TRBD1 covers 9 bases. The germline gives CDR1 MNHEY, CDR2 SMNVEV (reference sequence). The CDR3 runs to 15 residues. V gave up 6 bases and J gave up 5 bases; unmatched junction bases: 10. As DNA, the CDR3 is TGTGCCAGCAGGCCGGACAGGGGTGTATGGGAGACCCAGTACTTC. This translates into CASRPDRGVWETQYF.

The chain has TRBV7-9 and TRBJ1-1, with TRBD1 identical over 11 bases. The J segment lost 2 bases and the V segment lost 11 bases, leaving 4 bases of the junction unmatched. Germline CDR1 reads SEHNR; CDR2 reads FQNEAQ (reference sequence). CDR3 length: 13 residues. The CDR3 spells CAGDRGRNTEAFF. The CDR3 bases are TGTGCCGGGGACAGGGGGAGAAACACTGAAGCTTTCTTT.

This rearrangement joins TRBV19 to TRBJ2-7; D is possibly TRBD2 (6 bases). Germline V lookup: CDR1 LNHDA, CDR2 SQIVND (reference sequence). CDR3 size: 14 residues. Trimming took off 3 bases at V and 5 bases at J, with 14 bases between the two ends. The CDR3 loop is CASSMGTEGNEQYF. DNA for the CDR3: TGTGCCAGTAGTATGGGGACGGAGGGTAACGAGCAGTACTTC.

This clone was recorded a few times. Relative to the germline gene, one junction end is altered; a read error may explain this. This chain uses TRBV2 with TRBJ2-1; 7 bases are shared with TRBD1. From germline, CDR1 is SNHLY and CDR2 FYNNEI. CDR3 length equals 12 residues. CDR3 coding DNA: TGTGCCAGCAGTGCGTCCAGGGGGTCTCAGCTCTTC. Amino acids: CASSASRGSQLF. Looking up the rest from reference TRBV2 and TRBJ2-1 gives the full variable domain: EPEVTQTPSHQVTQMGQEVILRCVPISNHLYFYWYRQILGQKVEFLVSFYNNEISEKSEIFDDQFSVERPDGSNFTLKIRSTKLEDSAMYFCASSASRGSQLFGPGTRLTVL.

About this clone: The identical CDR3 is also encoded by other nucleotide sequences in the sample. This chain connects TRBV19 to TRBJ2-3, with D tentatively TRBD2 (6 bases). V was cut by 4 bases and J by 2 bases, with 10 bases left in between. The CDR3 totals 14 residues. Per germline, CDR1 LNHDA and CDR2 SQIVND (reference sequence). CDR3 protein: CASSRRGTTDTQYF. The CDR3 bases are TGTGCCAGTAGTAGGAGGGGCACCACAGATACGCAGTATTTT.

This sequence joins TRBV19 and TRBJ2-7, with TRBD2 as a possible D gene (6 bases). The V end lost 3 bases, the J end lost 0 bases, and 12 bases lay between the germline ends. This CDR3 spans 15 amino acids. The germline V gene has CDR1 LNHDA and CDR2 SQIVND (reference sequence). The CDR3 nucleotides are TGTGCCAGTAGTATCTCGTTCGGGAGCTCCTACGAGCAGTACTTC. It codes for CASSISFGSSYEQYF.

V gene TRBV2 combines with J gene TRBJ2-2; D unclear. Trimming pared 7 bases from V and 6 bases from J, leaving 15 bases between. The CDR3 contains 14 residues. Germline CDR1 and CDR2: SNHLY and FYNNEI. CDR3 region: CASTRQVLAGELFF. DNA of the CDR3: TGTGCCAGCACCAGGCAGGTTCTGGCCGGGGAGCTGTTTTTT.

This rearrangement joins TRBV7-2 to TRBJ2-5; TRBD2 matches 8 bases. Germline CDR1 reads SGHTA; CDR2 reads FQGNSA. The junction had 8 bases not matched to a gene; V was cut back by 1 base and J by 1 base. This CDR3 is 17 amino acids long. This chain's CDR3 is CASSLVRASGFQETQYF. In DNA form, the CDR3 reads TGTGCCAGCAGCTTAGTAAGGGCTAGCGGGTTCCAAGAGACCCAGTACTTC.

The chain recombines TRBV11-3 with TRBJ2-7; TRBD2 aligns across 16 bases. The ends lost 4 bases at V and 2 bases at J; junction bases unmatched: 11. The germline V gene has CDR1 SGHNT and CDR2 YENEEA. The CDR3 runs to 19 residues. CDR3 nucleotides: TGTGCCAGCAGCTCGAGGATGGGACTAGCGGGAGGGGGGCCCTACGAGCAGTACTTC. It codes for CASSSRMGLAGGGPYEQYF.

The chain employs TRBV12-3 or TRBV12-4 and TRBJ1-2; possible D gene TRBD1, 6 bases. V was shortened by 7 bases and J by 4 bases, with 13 bases between the two germline ends. CDR3 length: 13 residues. In DNA, the CDR3 is TGTGCCAGCACTACAGGGCTTTCCTATGGCTACACCTTC. Its protein is CASTTGLSYGYTF.

This chain uses TRBV6-6 with TRBJ1-3, with D possibly being TRBD1 (5 bases). Trimming left V 7 bases short and J 0 bases short, with 16 bases between. CDR3 length: 16 residues. Looked up from germline, CDR1 is MNHNY and CDR2 is SVGAGI (reference sequence). CDR3 loop: CASTSVTGASGNTIYF. As DNA, the CDR3 is TGTGCCAGCACTTCGGTAACAGGAGCCTCTGGAAACACCATATATTTT.

This chain uses TRBV4-2 with TRBJ2-2; TRBD2 agrees at 12 bases. The CDR3 has 19 amino acids. The ends lost 4 bases at V and 1 base at J; junction bases unmatched: 10. CDR1 is LGHNA and CDR2 is YNFKEQ in the germline V gene. CDR3 sequence (DNA): TGTGCCAGCAGCCGACCCGGGCTAGCGGGGGGGATGAACACCGGGGAGCTGTTTTTT. Translated, it gives CASSRPGLAGGMNTGELFF.

Note on this clone: At the DNA level, this CDR3 is encoded by other sequences in the same sample as well. The rearrangement joins TRBV18 to TRBJ2-5; D is unclear. This CDR3 has 14 residues. V lost 0 bases, J lost 2 bases, and 7 bases lay in between. Germline-derived CDR1 and CDR2 are KGHSH and LQKENI. The DNA for the CDR3 is TGTGCCAGCTCACCACCGGGCAGGCAAGAGACCCAGTACTTC. As protein: CASSPPGRQETQYF.

This chain uses TRBV7-2 with TRBJ2-7; 9 nucleotides match TRBD2. CDR3 length equals 14 residues. V lost 6 bases and J lost 0; bases outside the gene matches: 3. Germline assignment: CDR1 SGHTA and CDR2 FQGNSA. CDR3 DNA: TGTGCCAGCAGTAGCGGGGGCTACTCCTACGAGCAGTACTTC. As protein: CASSSGGYSYEQYF.

CDR3 bases: TGTGCCAGCAGCTTGGGGGACAGGGCCGAGCAGTACTTC. Translation gives CASSLGDRAEQYF. The chain links TRBV5-6 to TRBJ2-7, with 9 bases fitting TRBD1. Germline V gene sequence: CDR1 SGHDT, CDR2 YYEEEE. Trimming at V came to 0 bases and at J to 6 bases, leaving 1 base not matched to a gene. The CDR3 length is 13 residues.

The chain has TRBV7-3 and TRBJ2-3; 12 bases agree with TRBD2. This CDR3 contains 16 residues. The V segment lost 5 bases and the J segment 0 bases; nucleotides outside the gene matches: 3. CDR1 and CDR2 (germline): SGHTA, FQGTGA. The chain's CDR3 is CASSLGTSGSTDTQYF. As DNA, the CDR3 is TGTGCCAGCAGCCTAGGGACTAGCGGGAGCACAGATACGCAGTATTTT.

This sequence joins TRBV14 and TRBJ2-1; TRBD2 is a possible D gene (6 bases). CDR1 SGHDN and CDR2 FVKESK come from the germline V gene. V was trimmed by 0 bases and J by 2 bases, leaving 14 bases between them. This CDR3 is 17 amino acids long. For the CDR3, the DNA is TGTGCCAGCAGCCAAGATTGGACGGGGGTGACCTACAATGAGCAGTTCTTC. This encodes CASSQDWTGVTYNEQFF.

The V and J genes are TRBV12-5 and TRBJ1-4; D uncertain. The CDR3 length is 15 residues. Germline-derived CDR1 and CDR2 are LGHNT and FRNRAP. Trimming removed 5 bases from V and 5 bases from J, with 15 bases in between. The CDR3 loop is CASGAWTGENEKLFF. In DNA form, the CDR3 reads TGTGCTAGTGGTGCCTGGACCGGGGAAAATGAAAAACTGTTTTTT.

The chain uses TRBV28 and TRBJ1-5, with D uncertain. This CDR3 is 15 amino acids long. Germline V lookup: CDR1 MDHEN, CDR2 SYDVKM. Trimming shortened V by 2 bases and J by 2 bases, and 10 bases separated the two germline ends. The DNA for the CDR3 is TGTGCCAGCAGTTTACCAGGAGGCGGCAATCAGCCCCAGCATTTT. It is translated as CASSLPGGGNQPQHF.

The genes are TRBV5-5 and TRBJ1-1; D not resolved. The CDR3 loop spans 14 amino acids. Trimming removed 2 bases from V and 1 base from J, with 9 bases in between. Germline assignment: CDR1 SGHKS and CDR2 YYEKEE (reference sequence). DNA of the CDR3: TGTGCCAGCAGCTTAGAGGGATGGAACACTGAAGCTTTCTTT. Its protein product is CASSLEGWNTEAFF.

The chain carries TRBV23-1 and TRBJ2-1; 8 bases match TRBD1. TRBV23-1 carries the ORF label, with uncertain function. The junction had 10 bases not matched to a gene; V was cut back by 2 bases and J by 4 bases. The CDR3 consists of 17 residues. The CDR3 DNA follows: TGCGCCAGCAGTCAAACCATCCGGGACAGGCCATACAATGAGCAGTTCTTC. Amino acids: CASSQTIRDRPYNEQFF.

This chain connects TRBV30 to TRBJ2-3; 15 positions agree with TRBD2. The CDR3 runs to 15 residues. Per the germline V gene, CDR1 is GTSNPN and CDR2 is SVGIG (reference sequence). V lost 5 bases and J lost 8; bases outside the gene matches: 8. CDR3 residues: CAWAPGLAGGGTQYF. The CDR3 DNA follows: TGTGCCTGGGCTCCGGGACTAGCGGGAGGTGGTACGCAGTATTTT. The full variable domain, with the rest looked up from reference TRBV30 and TRBJ2-3, is SQTIHQWPATLVQPVGSPLSLECTVEGTSNPNLYWYRQAAGRGLQLLFYSVGIGQISSEVPQNLSASRPQDRQFILSSKKLLLSDSGFYLCAWAPGLAGGGTQYFGPGTRLTVL.

The CDR3: CASSFLGSGGEQFF. The CDR3 DNA reads as TGTGCCAGCAGCTTTCTTGGTAGCGGCGGTGAGCAGTTCTTC. V and J are TRBV11-3 and TRBJ2-1; D is perhaps TRBD2 (6 bases). The CDR3 length is 14 residues. Germline CDR1 and CDR2: SGHNT and YENEEA. Trimming cost V 3 bases and J 9 bases, with 15 bases left between them. Together with reference TRBV11-3 and TRBJ2-1, the CDR3 gives the full variable domain: EAGVVQSPRYKIIEKKQPVAFWCNPISGHNTLYWYLQNLGQGPELLIRYENEEAVDDSQLPKDRFSAERLKGVDSTLKIQPAELGDSAVYLCASSFLGSGGEQFFGPGTRLTVL.

This clone was recorded only once. This chain joins TRBV4-1 and TRBJ1-5; possible D gene TRBD1, 5 bases. The CDR3 totals 15 residues. The germline V gene encodes CDR1 MGHRA and CDR2 YSYEKL. Trimming took off 2 bases at V and 1 base at J, with 9 bases between the two ends. The CDR3 DNA reads TGCGCCAGCAGCCAACTCAGGGCGAGCAATCAGCCCCAGCATTTT. Amino acid sequence: CASSQLRASNQPQHF.